This TCR beta chain was observed in a study of blood T cell repertoires in COVID-19. Turning to the study itself: PBMCs, B-cell-depleted T cells, or T cells provided the cDNA or gDNA that made up the material.

Clones were read by immunoSEQ multiplex PCR, and TCRdb kept only the in-frame ones, dropping some. Of some 260,000 clones in the sample, around nine tenths were seen once. CDR3 size: 14 residues. Trimming at V came to 0 bases and at J to 4 bases, leaving 3 bases not matched to a gene. Germline CDR1 reads SGHRS; CDR2 reads YFSETQ. Sequences were obtained from peripheral blood. The gene calls are TRBV5-1 and TRBJ1-2; 7 bases are shared with TRBD1. The origin of this receptor is a woman aged 40 to 50 who had recovered from COVID-19. The CDR3 bases are TGCGCCAGCAGCTTGGGCAGGGGGTCCTATGGCTACACCTTC. Protein sequence: CASSLGRGSYGYTF.